These T cell receptor beta chains were read from a single sample in a study of T cells in Graves' hyperthyroidism and ophthalmopathy. In TCRdb, the multiplex PCR reads were re-called with MiXCR into one record per CDR3 protein. The top ten clones hold more than 30% of a sample with more than 250,000 distinct CDR3 sequences, approximately 14% of them seen once. The sample was blood. The receptors derive from a woman in her fifties or sixties with Graves' hyperthyroidism that later progressed to Graves' ophthalmopathy. The CDR3 runs from the conserved cysteine through the conserved F or W. The D gene is left open where the match is weak. Size is omitted from some rows. Given values are once, few, many or a class for expanded clones.

d_call | j_call | clone_size | v_call | cdr3_nt | cdr3_aa
. | TRBJ1-1 | few | TRBV7-8 | TGTGCCAGCAGCTCACCCGGCAGGAAGAACACTGAAGCTTTCTTT | CASSSPGRKNTEAFF
. | TRBJ1-1 | . | TRBV30 | TGTGCCTGGAGTGCTGGGGGCGCCGGGGCTTTCTTT | CAWSAGGAGAFF
. | TRBJ1-2 | once | TRBV4-1 | TGCGCCAGCAGCCAGGCAGGGGTATCCTATGGCTACACCTTC | CASSQAGVSYGYTF
. | TRBJ1-2 | many | TRBV2 | TGTGCCAGCAGCGCCCGGGCGGTGAGGGGCTACACCTTC | CASSARAVRGYTF
TRBD2 | TRBJ2-7 | many | TRBV5-1 | TGCGCCAGCAGCCTTGGGAGCGGGAGTCCCCCCTACGAGCAGTACTTC | CASSLGSGSPPYEQYF
TRBD1 | TRBJ2-5 | many | TRBV7-8 | TGTGCCAGCAGCTTAGGGGACAGGAGGAAGACCCAGTACTTC | CASSLGDRRKTQYF
. | TRBJ2-7 | many | TRBV28 | TGTGCCAGCAGCGACCCCGGGACCTACGAGCAGTACTTC | CASSDPGTYEQYF
. | TRBJ1-5 | many | TRBV12-3/TRBV12-4 | TGTGCCAGCAGTTTGGGACCCAGGCACGGCAATCAGCCCCAGCATTTT | CASSLGPRHGNQPQHF
TRBD1 | TRBJ2-7 | few | TRBV5-1 | TGCGCCAGCAGCTCCGGGACAGGGGCCAATGAGCAGTACTTC | CASSSGTGANEQYF
. | TRBJ1-4 | many | TRBV28 | TGTGCCAGCAGTCCCTCGGGAAAGTGGGAAGAAAAACTGTTTTTT | CASSPSGKWEEKLFF
. | TRBJ1-1 | many | TRBV7-9 | TGTGCCAGCAGCTTAGTTCGGGGAGTGAACACTGAAGCTTTCTTT | CASSLVRGVNTEAFF
TRBD2 | TRBJ2-5 | many | TRBV2 | TGTGCTGTAAGGGACTACGTGGAGACCCAGTACTTC | CAVRDYVETQYF
. | TRBJ1-1 | many | TRBV18 | TGTGCCAGCTCACCACGGGGAGGCACTGAAGCTTTCTTT | CASSPRGGTEAFF
. | TRBJ1-2 | few | TRBV4-1 | TGCGCCAGCAGCCACCCACCCCGACGCCTCTATGGCTACACCTTC | CASSHPPRRLYGYTF
. | TRBJ2-6 | many | TRBV14 | TGTGCCAGTGGTTGGGCCAACGTCCTGACTTTC | CASGWANVLTF
. | TRBJ1-6 | . | TRBV7-2 | TGTGCCAGCCGGCTCCTGGGAGACACCTCTCCCCTCCACTTT | CASRLLGDTSPLHF
TRBD1 | TRBJ2-7 | many | TRBV20-1 | TGCAGTGCTAGAGATCGGACAGGAGTTCACGAGCAGTACTTC | CSARDRTGVHEQYF
TRBD2 | TRBJ2-5 | many | TRBV15 | TGTGCCACCAGCAGCTGGGAGGGACGGACCCAGTACTTC | CATSSWEGRTQYF
. | TRBJ1-1 | . | TRBV5-5 | TGTGCCAGCAGCTTGGGGACCCTTGAACGTCCTGAAGCTTTCTTT | CASSLGTLERPEAFF
. | TRBJ1-2 | . | TRBV5-1 | TGCGCCAGCAGCTTGGAAACAGGGCCATGGGGCTACACCTTC | CASSLETGPWGYTF
. | TRBJ2-7 | few | TRBV6-1 | TGTGCCAGCACTGTAAAGGGCTGGGTGCACGAGCAGTACTTC | CASTVKGWVHEQYF
TRBD2 | TRBJ2-1 | many | TRBV28 | TGTGCCAGCAGTTCACCTAGCGGGATAGGAAATGAGCAGTTCTTC | CASSSPSGIGNEQFF
TRBD1 | TRBJ1-4 | . | TRBV10-1 | TGCGCCAGCAGTACCGGGACAGGGGGTGAAAAACTGTTTTTT | CASSTGTGGEKLFF
TRBD1 | TRBJ1-1 | many | TRBV7-2 | TGTGCCAGCCGAGACAGGGTTGGGACTGAAGCTTTCTTT | CASRDRVGTEAFF
. | TRBJ1-4 | many | TRBV28 | TGTGCCAGCAGCTCCCCCGGGGGACCTAATGAAAAACTGTTTTTT | CASSSPGGPNEKLFF
. | TRBJ2-7 | many | TRBV12-3/TRBV12-4 | TGTGCCAGCAGTTTCTCTTATTGGCAGTCCTACGAGCAGTACTTC | CASSFSYWQSYEQYF
TRBD2 | TRBJ2-1 | . | TRBV5-1 | TGCGCCAGCAGCTTGGCAGGGACTAGCGGTCCTAGAGATGAGCAGTTCTTC | CASSLAGTSGPRDEQFF
. | TRBJ1-1 | . | TRBV6-2/TRBV6-3 | TGTGCCAGCGTCGGGGGGTCTGAAGCTTTCTTT | CASVGGSEAFF
. | TRBJ2-1 | few | TRBV7-2 | TGTGCCAGTGGATCTACCTACAATGAGCAGTTCTTC | CASGSTYNEQFF
TRBD2 | TRBJ2-2 | . | TRBV19 | TGTGCCAGTAGTAGCAGGACTAGCGGGAGAAGCACCGGGGAGCTGTTTTTT | CASSSRTSGRSTGELFF
TRBD1 | TRBJ2-1 | . | TRBV5-1 | TGCGCCAGCAGCATTTCCGGGACAGGGGGGACCAATGAGCAGTTCTTC | CASSISGTGGTNEQFF
. | TRBJ2-1 | . | TRBV4-2 | TGTGCCAGCAGCCAAGATTTAACCCGGGATGAGCAGTTCTTC | CASSQDLTRDEQFF
. | TRBJ1-2 | many | TRBV20-1 | TGCAGTGCTCCCGATAGGGAGTGGAGAGGCTACACCTTC | CSAPDREWRGYTF
. | TRBJ2-3 | many | TRBV20-1 | TGCAGTGCTGCAAGGGGCTCCCCCACAGATACGCAGTATTTT | CSAARGSPTDTQYF
TRBD1 | TRBJ2-5 | many | TRBV6-1 | TGTGCCAGCAATCGACAGGGGTATGAGACCCAGTACTTC | CASNRQGYETQYF
. | TRBJ1-1 | many | TRBV3-1 | TGTGCCAGCAGCCAAGGAGCCCTCTCGGGGACTGAAGCTTTCTTT | CASSQGALSGTEAFF
. | TRBJ1-5 | . | TRBV15 | TGTGCCACCAGCAGAGATCACGGGGAGGGTCAGCCCCAGCATTTT | CATSRDHGEGQPQHF
. | TRBJ2-5 | many | TRBV11-3 | TGTGCCAGCAGCTTGGCAGAGTCAGAGACCCAGTACTTC | CASSLAESETQYF
. | TRBJ2-7 | many | TRBV20-1 | TGCAGTGCTAGCAGAGGGACCTTGGGCGAGCAGTACTTC | CSASRGTLGEQYF
. | TRBJ1-2 | . | TRBV7-9 | TGTGCCAGCAGCTCGGACCTTTTAAGCGGCTACACCTTC | CASSSDLLSGYTF
. | TRBJ2-3 | many | TRBV27 | TGTGCCAGCAGTTTAGCGGACACAGATACGCAGTATTTT | CASSLADTDTQYF
. | TRBJ2-7 | . | TRBV4-1 | TGCGCCAGCAGCCAAGAATGGGGACAATGGTCCTACGAGCAGTACTTC | CASSQEWGQWSYEQYF
TRBD2 | TRBJ2-1 | many | TRBV5-1 | TGCGCCAGCAGCTCTAGCGGGAGGATTCCTTATGAGCAGTTCTTC | CASSSSGRIPYEQFF
TRBD2 | TRBJ2-7 | many | TRBV2 | TGTGCCAGCACGAGCCGAGTACTAGCGGGAGGGCGGGAGCAGTACTTC | CASTSRVLAGGREQYF